Listed below are T cell receptor beta chains from one sample, sequenced in a study of blood T cell repertoires in COVID-19. This table comes from immunoSEQ multiplex PCR, and its TCRdb copy is limited to in-frame clones, with some not included. The sample records fewer than 350,000 clones, approximately 86% being singletons. The source material was peripheral blood. The receptors derive from a young man with active or convalescent COVID-19. The CDR3 runs from the conserved cysteine through the conserved F or W. A D gene is named only where the DNA matches it firmly.

v_call	cdr3_length	j_call	d_call	cdr3_aa
TRBV18	15	TRBJ1-6	TRBD1	CASSPTGTGGSPLHF
TRBV2	16	TRBJ2-7	NA	CASSAGSAGISYEQYF
TRBV3-1/TRBV3-2	16	TRBJ1-6	TRBD1	CASSQPGTVKNSPLHF
TRBV29-1	16	TRBJ2-1	TRBD2	CSAPGLAGVGYNEQFF
TRBV27	16	TRBJ2-5	NA	CASSSRPPPGGETQYF
TRBV25-1	15	TRBJ2-7	TRBD2	CASSASGTSDYEQYF
TRBV6-5	13	TRBJ1-1	TRBD1	CASSRDRGTEAFF
TRBV2	15	TRBJ1-1	TRBD1	CASSGGQGAFWLAFF
TRBV4-1	15	TRBJ1-2	TRBD1	CASSQDPGQMYGYTF
TRBV27	13	TRBJ1-1	NA	CASSGSLYTEAFF
TRBV5-1	15	TRBJ2-2	TRBD2	CASSFPGGNTGELFF
TRBV27	16	TRBJ1-1	NA	CASSLSRNAGNTEAFF
TRBV6-5	13	TRBJ1-1	NA	CASRDSRNTEAFF
TRBV19	13	TRBJ2-5	NA	CASSIAGSGTQYF
TRBV12-3/TRBV12-4	13	TRBJ1-1	NA	CASSLGGGSVAFF
TRBV25-1	16	TRBJ1-4	NA	CASSAGQIATNEKLFF
TRBV6-2/TRBV6-3	11	TRBJ2-3	TRBD1	CASSWGDRQNF
TRBV7-9	14	TRBJ2-1	TRBD1	CASSLGQGVGEQFF
TRBV7-7	15	TRBJ2-7	TRBD1	CASSPGTGPSYEQYF
TRBV2	11	TRBJ1-1	NA	CASSPIPGAFF
TRBV5-4	14	TRBJ1-2	TRBD1	CASSYGQGTYGYTF
TRBV19	15	TRBJ2-1	TRBD2	CASSLAGTPYNEQFF
TRBV15	16	TRBJ2-1	NA	CATSREKGFSYNEQFF
TRBV6-4	15	TRBJ2-3	TRBD2	CASSDSTSGVDTQYF
TRBV7-2	17	TRBJ1-2	TRBD1	CASSLVSGGNGNYGYTF
TRBV10-2	17	TRBJ2-3	TRBD2	CASQGTSGGARGDTQYF
TRBV9	15	TRBJ2-3	TRBD2	CASSISGVSTDTQYF
TRBV19	12	TRBJ1-1	TRBD1	CASSMRGREAFF
TRBV7-8	17	TRBJ1-1	NA	CASSYPTPRTPNTEAFF
TRBV4-1	14	TRBJ1-6	NA	CASSQEGGISPLHF
TRBV3-1/TRBV3-2	13	TRBJ2-3	NA	CASSLGSPDTQYF
TRBV10-2	14	TRBJ1-5	NA	CASSVRQTNQPQHF
TRBV24-1	18	TRBJ1-1	TRBD1	CATSDVPVDREEHTEAFF
TRBV5-4	16	TRBJ2-1	NA	CASSLQGAIGLREQFF
TRBV2	14	TRBJ2-5	NA	CASSEAGGSETQYF
TRBV5-1	14	TRBJ1-3	NA	CASKGQSSGNTIYF
TRBV6-2/TRBV6-3	17	TRBJ1-1	TRBD1	CASSSLSRQGALLEAFF
TRBV7-2	15	TRBJ2-3	NA	CASSLPGGSTDTQYF
TRBV5-6	15	TRBJ1-1	NA	CASSSRKTGSTEAFF
TRBV2	13	TRBJ1-1	NA	CASSEEGQTEAFF
TRBV4-3	17	TRBJ1-2	TRBD1	CASSPDLPPTGLYGYTF